The 25 T cell receptor beta chains below come from one sample, sequenced in a study of blood T cell repertoires in COVID-19. Sequenced by immunoSEQ multiplex PCR; TCRdb stores in-frame clones only, minus some. The table has over 80,000 clones, about 87% seen once. Sequencing was performed on peripheral blood. The receptor set was obtained from a human donor in a cohort sampled during active COVID-19.

The chain employs TRBV4-3 and TRBJ2-5, with D unclear. The CDR3 is made up of 16 amino acids. Trimming took 0 bases from V and 5 from J, leaving 16 bases between them. CDR1 and CDR2 from the germline V gene are LGHNA and YSLEER. CDR3 sequence (DNA): TGCGCCAGCAGCCAAGATCAAGGCTCTAGGTGGGAGACCCAGTACTTC. This translates into CASSQDQGSRWETQYF.

The genes are TRBV3-1 (or the pseudogene TRBV3-2) and TRBJ2-5, with TRBD2 matching over 9 bases. The CDR3 is made up of 16 amino acids. J lost 4 bases, V lost 5 bases, and 11 bases had no gene match. Germline CDR1 and CDR2: LGHDT and YNNKEL (reference sequence). The CDR3 loop reads CASSNRGSGSLETQYF. The CDR3, as DNA: TGTGCCAGCAGCAACCGGGGTAGCGGGAGTCTAGAGACCCAGTACTTC.

A word on this clone: An end of the junction does not agree with germline; a read error may underlie this. The V gene is TRBV15, the J gene TRBJ1-1, with a tentative D call TRBD1 (5 bases). The germline V gene encodes CDR1 LNHNV and CDR2 YYDKDF (reference sequence). The CDR3 spans 14 residues. The CDR3 bases are TGTGCCACCAGCAGGCGACAGTTGAACACTAAAGCTTTCTTT. It is translated as CATSRRQLNTKAFF.

In nucleotides, the CDR3 is TGTGCCAGCAGCGTTGGGGACTTGGGTTCCCTCGGGGCCAACGTCCTGACTTTC. It yields the protein CASSVGDLGSLGANVLTF. This chain links TRBV9 with TRBJ2-6; TRBD2 is a possible D gene (6 bases). The length of the CDR3 is 18 residues. With 2 bases removed from V and 4 bases from J, the gap between germline ends came to 19 bases. Germline-derived CDR1 and CDR2 are SGDLS and YYNGEE.

The V and J genes are TRBV29-1 and TRBJ2-2, with a tentative D call TRBD2 (5 bases). Germline assignment: CDR1 SQVTM and CDR2 ANQGSEA. Trimming removed 0 bases at V and 5 bases at J, with 10 bases between. The CDR3 covers 14 residues. CDR3 sequence (DNA): TGCAGCGTTGAAGAAGGCTGGGAGACCGGGGAGCTGTTTTTT. Translating it yields CSVEEGWETGELFF.

This sequence joins TRBV9 and TRBJ1-6; D ambiguous. The CDR3 length is 14 residues. The V and J ends lost 3 bases and 9 bases respectively, with 13 bases between them. The germline CDR1 and CDR2 sequences are SGDLS and YYNGEE. The CDR3 here is CASSDYLESSPLHF. The DNA of the CDR3 is TGTGCCAGCAGCGACTACCTCGAGTCTTCACCCCTCCACTTT.

This chain uses TRBV9 with TRBJ1-4; a weak D match, TRBD1 (5 bases). Trimming removed 2 bases at V and 4 bases at J, with 9 bases between. This CDR3 is 14 amino acids long. Germline V gene lookup returns CDR1 SGDLS and CDR2 YYNGEE. CDR3 sequence: CASSVGQGNEKLFF. DNA for the CDR3: TGTGCCAGCAGCGTCGGGCAGGGTAATGAAAAACTGTTTTTT.

The chain is built from TRBV2 and TRBJ2-3; perhaps TRBD1 as D (5 bases). The length of the CDR3 is 13 residues. Germline V lookup: CDR1 SNHLY, CDR2 FYNNEI. Trimming removed 9 bases at V and 8 bases at J, with 18 bases between. CDR3: CASAQGSEGTQYF. CDR3 bases: TGTGCCAGTGCTCAGGGATCCGAAGGTACGCAGTATTTT.

The J gene is TRBJ2-5, the V gene TRBV5-1; 9 bases are shared with TRBD1. This CDR3 has 15 residues. Per germline, CDR1 SGHRS and CDR2 YFSETQ. J lost 2 bases, V lost 3 bases, and 5 bases had no gene match. CDR3 coding DNA: TGCGCCAGCAGCTATTTGGACAGGGGTCAAGAGACCCAGTACTTC. Its protein is CASSYLDRGQETQYF.

This clone was seen only once. This chain links TRBV24-1 with TRBJ2-3; D remains unclear. The germline V gene encodes CDR1 KGHDR and CDR2 SFDVKD. V was cut by 4 bases and J by 5 bases, with 9 bases left in between. The CDR3 totals 13 residues. CDR3: CATSDPRGDTQYF. CDR3 sequence (DNA): TGTGCCACCAGTGACCCCCGAGGAGATACGCAGTATTTT.

The chain combines TRBV6-5 with TRBJ2-7; 11 positions agree with TRBD1. The CDR3 has 15 residues. Trimming at V came to 7 bases and at J to 0 bases, leaving 5 bases not matched to a gene. CDR1 and CDR2 (germline): MNHEY, SVGAGI. The CDR3 loop is CASTQGTGGSYEQYF. CDR3 bases: TGTGCCAGCACCCAAGGGACAGGGGGCTCCTACGAGCAGTACTTC.

The chain links TRBV28 to TRBJ1-2; D possibly corresponds to TRBD1 (6 bases). The CDR3 has 13 amino acids. Trimming pared 5 bases from V and 4 bases from J, leaving 11 bases between. Germline CDR1 and CDR2: MDHEN and SYDVKM. The CDR3 DNA sequence: TGTGCCAGCAGTCGCCCGGACAGCTATGGCTACACCTTC. Protein sequence: CASSRPDSYGYTF.

The chain has TRBV21-1 and TRBJ2-1; TRBD2 is taken as the D call from the table, unchecked against the DNA. TRBV21-1 is shown as a pseudogene. This CDR3 is built from 15 residues. CDR3 protein: CASSKASGLYNEQFF. CDR3 DNA: TGTGCCAGCAGCAAAGCTAGCGGGCTATACAATGAGCAGTTCTTC.

The chain uses TRBV7-9 and TRBJ1-1; a weak D match, TRBD1 (6 bases). V was pared by 5 bases and J by 8 bases, with 12 bases between. The germline V gene encodes CDR1 SEHNR and CDR2 FQNEAQ (reference sequence). The CDR3 has 12 residues. The CDR3, as DNA: TGTGCCAGCAGCAACGGACAGATAGAAGCTTTCTTT. Protein product: CASSNGQIEAFF. Full variable domain (outside the CDR3, taken from reference TRBV7-9 and TRBJ1-1): DTGVSQNPRHKITKRGQNVTFRCDPISEHNRLYWYRQTLGQGPEFLTYFQNEAQLEKSRLLSDRFSAERPKGSFSTLEIQRTEQGDSAMYLCASSNGQIEAFFGQGTRLTVV.

The chain has TRBV10-3 and TRBJ1-3, with 9 bases that match TRBD1. CDR1 and CDR2 (germline): ENHRY, SYGVKD. The CDR3 contains 15 residues. The J segment lost 8 bases and the V segment lost 10 bases, leaving 15 bases of the junction unmatched. The CDR3 is CATELGQGPGDTIYF. CDR3 DNA sequence: TGTGCCACCGAGCTGGGACAGGGCCCGGGGGACACCATATATTTT.

The gene calls are TRBV9 and TRBJ2-5; D perhaps matches TRBD2 (5 bases). The V end lost 1 base, the J end lost 5 bases, and 15 bases lay between the germline ends. This CDR3 has 15 residues. In germline, CDR1 is SGDLS, CDR2 YYNGEE. CDR3 loop: CASSVRGEGLETQYF. The CDR3 DNA follows: TGTGCCAGCAGCGTACGTGGTGAGGGCCTCGAGACCCAGTACTTC.

The chain's CDR3 is CASSRGEAGNTIYF. The CDR3 DNA follows: TGTGCCAGTAGTCGGGGGGAGGCTGGAAACACCATATATTTT. V usage is TRBV19 and J usage is TRBJ1-3; a possible D gene is TRBD1 (5 bases). The germline V and J ends were trimmed by 5 bases and 2 bases, with 10 bases remaining between them. CDR3 size: 14 residues. The germline V gene has CDR1 LNHDA and CDR2 SQIVND (reference sequence).

The V gene is TRBV5-5, the J gene TRBJ1-2, with D unresolved. From germline, CDR1 is SGHKS and CDR2 YYEKEE (reference sequence). The CDR3 extends over 14 amino acids. Trimming removed 2 bases from V and 7 bases from J, with 15 bases in between. In DNA, the CDR3 is TGTGCCAGCAGCTTCAGGACTACCGGGGTTGGCTACACCTTC. As protein: CASSFRTTGVGYTF.

The V gene is TRBV28, the J gene TRBJ2-7; 7 nucleotides line up with TRBD2. CDR1 is MDHEN, CDR2 SYDVKM, per germline. Germline trimming cut 3 bases from V and 1 base from J; bases unmatched to any gene: 9. The CDR3 extends over 16 amino acids. The CDR3 coding sequence is TGTGCCAGCAGTTTCTCCCCCCGCGGGGGTTCCTACGAGCAGTACTTC. This codes for CASSFSPRGGSYEQYF.

The J gene is TRBJ2-1, the V gene TRBV19, with D possibly being TRBD2 (6 bases). The CDR3 covers 16 residues. Germline CDR1 and CDR2: LNHDA and SQIVND (reference sequence). Trimming took 4 bases from V and 3 from J, leaving 16 bases between them. CDR3 loop: CASSTGTYGIYNEQFF. In nucleotides, the CDR3 is TGTGCCAGTAGTACGGGGACTTACGGAATCTACAATGAGCAGTTCTTC.

As regards this clone: A junction boundary mismatches the germline segment, possibly from a read error. The chain links TRBV6-5 to TRBJ1-1, with TRBD1 matching over 8 bases. Germline loops: CDR1 MNHEY, CDR2 SVGAGI. This CDR3 region has 11 residues. CDR3 coding DNA: TGTGCCAGCGGGGGGGGGACAGGCCGTGTCTTT. This encodes CASGGGTGRVF.

V usage is TRBV19 and J usage is TRBJ2-7; unclear D gene. CDR3 size: 12 residues. Germline V lookup: CDR1 LNHDA, CDR2 SQIVND (reference sequence). V gave up 1 base and J gave up 3 bases, with 4 bases separating them. DNA of the CDR3: TGTGCCAGTAGTATAGCGGGCTACGAGCAGTACTTC. Protein sequence: CASSIAGYEQYF.

The chain carries TRBV7-9 and TRBJ1-1; D may be TRBD1 (5 bases). Germline V lookup: CDR1 SEHNR, CDR2 FQNEAQ (reference sequence). The CDR3 is 14 amino acids. Trimming pared 1 base from V and 5 bases from J, leaving 11 bases between. CDR3 residues: CASSLGQLGTEAFF. In DNA, the CDR3 is TGTGCCAGCAGCTTAGGACAGTTGGGGACTGAAGCTTTCTTT.

V gene TRBV5-1 combines with J gene TRBJ2-1; 8 positions match TRBD2. This CDR3 spans 13 amino acids. Germline trimming cut 5 bases from V and 3 bases from J; bases unmatched to any gene: 1. Per the germline V gene, CDR1 is SGHRS and CDR2 is YFSETQ. The CDR3 sequence is CASRREDYNEQFF. The CDR3 DNA is TGCGCCAGCAGGCGGGAGGACTACAATGAGCAGTTCTTC.

V gene TRBV7-3 combines with J gene TRBJ2-1; 7 bases align to TRBD2. The CDR3 totals 18 residues. V lost 0 bases and J lost 0; bases outside the gene matches: 8. Germline-derived CDR1 and CDR2 are SGHTA and FQGTGA. In DNA, the CDR3 is TGTGCCAGCAGCTTAACGGCGCCTAGCGGTAGCTCCTACAATGAGCAGTTCTTC. It translates to CASSLTAPSGSSYNEQFF.